A selection of T cell receptor beta chains follows, all from one sample in a study of regulatory T cells in long-lasting Graves disease. TCRdb ran MiXCR on the multiplex PCR reads and lists one entry per CDR3 protein. The repertoire holds fewer than 450,000 distinct CDR3 sequences, with about 15% as singletons. These same records also appear under a second study, on T cells in Graves' hyperthyroidism and ophthalmopathy.

The sample here was peripheral blood mononuclear cells (PBMCs), taken at new diagnosis, from a patient treated with antithyroid drugs. These receptors were collected from a woman aged 40-49 years with Graves disease. Both conserved end residues are part of each CDR3. Each record gives: J gene, V gene, CDR3 protein.

TRBJ2-5	TRBV2	CASSEKLAQETQYF
TRBJ2-7	TRBV19	CASSIGSGTLYEQYF
TRBJ2-1	TRBV11-2	CASSTEGYEGGEQFF
TRBJ1-6	TRBV7-9	CASSSRDRNNSPLHF
TRBJ2-7	TRBV27	CASSKQEGSSYEQYF
TRBJ2-3	TRBV10-3	CAIRGAAEGTDTQYF
TRBJ1-4	TRBV20-1	CSASSSGGQAGEKLFF
TRBJ1-3	TRBV15	CATSREGRLSSGNTIYF
TRBJ2-3	TRBV10-3	CAIRGLAGTDTQYF
TRBJ2-7	TRBV2	CASRARAGVGYEQYF
TRBJ2-1	TRBV24-1	CATSVAGAAYNEQFF
TRBJ1-1	TRBV4-1	CASSQGQLGAMNTEAFF
TRBJ1-1	TRBV3-1	CASSQERGHEAFF
TRBJ2-2	TRBV6-5	CASSYSILAQTGELFF
TRBJ1-2	TRBV11-3	CASSLVPGLEGYTF
TRBJ2-3	TRBV12-3/TRBV12-4	CASSFSLVRSTDTQYF
TRBJ2-7	TRBV6-5	CASSFFPEGEQYF
TRBJ2-7	TRBV20-1	CSARFTSAYEQYF
TRBJ1-3	TRBV20-1	CSAMTDRARNTIYF
TRBJ1-4	TRBV4-2	CASSQGAGRNEKLFF
TRBJ2-2	TRBV19	CASGDSFNTGELSF
TRBJ2-1	TRBV7-2	CASSQNSGSEQFF
TRBJ1-1	TRBV2	CASSDEAEGGAFF
TRBJ2-7	TRBV2	CAARGVRSSYEQYF
TRBJ2-7	TRBV7-9	CASSLAGLADPQFSYEQYF
TRBJ2-1	TRBV10-3	CAISPTGGFREQFF
TRBJ2-2	TRBV28	CASSKSGRMGSGELFF
TRBJ2-5	TRBV20-1	CSASHTGTPGETQYF
TRBJ2-6	TRBV4-1	CASSQSGQVWANVLTF